A single T cell receptor beta chain is shown here with its context. This entry belongs to a study of blood T cell repertoires in COVID-19. Study-level background: PBMCs, B-cell-depleted T cells, or T cells were the source of the cDNA or gDNA that made up the material.

Germline V lookup: CDR1 WNHNN, CDR2 SYGVQD (reference sequence). This CDR3 is 18 amino acids long. The V end lost 7 bases, the J end lost 7 bases, and 31 bases lay between the germline ends. Per the study methods: Using reference gene primer amplification, nucleated cell counts were estimated. Repertoires were generated with immunoSEQ multiplex PCR, while TCRdb's copy carries only in-frame clones and drops some. V, J and clone size derive from that table, while D and trimming were established from the DNA sequence. Of some 97,000 clones listed, 80% to 95% are singletons. The material sequenced was peripheral blood. The chain couples TRBV10-1 to TRBJ1-2; D gene unclear. The receptor was derived from a man aged 70-80 years with acute or convalescent COVID-19. In DNA form, the CDR3 reads TGCGCCAGCATAAAACCGATTTCCCCCGGACTGGATGGTTCTGGCTACACCTTC. As protein: CASIKPISPGLDGSGYTF.